Listed below are T cell receptor beta chains from one sample, sequenced in a study of cytomegalovirus exposure and HLA in healthy donors. The method was immunoSEQ multiplex PCR; TCRdb's version includes in-frame clones alone and lacks a portion of them. This table has about 110,000 clones, approximately 83% appearing once. Sequenced sample: PBMCs. The receptors stem from a man aged 35-49 years in good health and CMV-seronegative. CDR3s include the opening cysteine and the closing phenylalanine or tryptophan. Each record gives: J gene, clone size, D gene, V gene, CDR3 DNA, CDR3 protein. A D gene is named only where the DNA matches it firmly. Rows give clone size only sometimes, using once, few, many, or a class for an expanded clone.

j_call: TRBJ2-7
clone_size: few
d_call: TRBD1
v_call: TRBV5-1
cdr3_nt: TGCGCCAGCAGCTCGGCCGGGACAGGGGCCGAGCAGTACTTC
cdr3_aa: CASSSAGTGAEQYF

j_call: TRBJ1-1
clone_size: -
d_call: -
v_call: TRBV6-4
cdr3_nt: TGTGCCAGCAGCGCCGGGACTGTAGCTTTCTTT
cdr3_aa: CASSAGTVAFF

j_call: TRBJ1-6
clone_size: -
d_call: TRBD1
v_call: TRBV19
cdr3_nt: TGTGCCAGTAGTCGGGACAGGGAGAACTCACCCCTCCACTTT
cdr3_aa: CASSRDRENSPLHF

j_call: TRBJ2-3
clone_size: -
d_call: -
v_call: TRBV4-1
cdr3_nt: TGCGCCAGCAGCCAAGAGTCGGGAGCAGATACGCAGTATTTT
cdr3_aa: CASSQESGADTQYF

j_call: TRBJ1-1
clone_size: -
d_call: -
v_call: TRBV4-3
cdr3_nt: TGCGCCAGCAGCCCGCAAGAAGGACTGAGCACTGAAGCTTTCTTT
cdr3_aa: CASSPQEGLSTEAFF

j_call: TRBJ2-2
clone_size: -
d_call: TRBD1
v_call: TRBV6-5
cdr3_nt: TGTGCCAGCAGTTACTCGAATTCAGGGGGCGAAGGGCTGTTTTTT
cdr3_aa: CASSYSNSGGEGLFF

j_call: TRBJ1-1
clone_size: once
d_call: -
v_call: TRBV7-9
cdr3_nt: TGTGCCAGCAGCTTAGTGGGGGGGGCGAGCACTGAAGCTTTCTTT
cdr3_aa: CASSLVGGASTEAFF

j_call: TRBJ1-5
clone_size: -
d_call: TRBD1
v_call: TRBV19
cdr3_nt: TGTGCCAGTAGTACCTACAGGGGATCCGGCAATCAGCCCCAGCATTTT
cdr3_aa: CASSTYRGSGNQPQHF

j_call: TRBJ1-6
clone_size: -
d_call: -
v_call: TRBV14
cdr3_nt: TGTGCCAGCAGCCAAGAACGGGGTAGTTCACCCCTCCACTTT
cdr3_aa: CASSQERGSSPLHF

j_call: TRBJ1-5
clone_size: -
d_call: TRBD1
v_call: TRBV2
cdr3_nt: TGTGCCAGCCCCTGCGAACAGGGGGCCAGCAATCAGCCCCAGCATTTT
cdr3_aa: CASPCEQGASNQPQHF

j_call: TRBJ2-7
clone_size: -
d_call: -
v_call: TRBV21-1
cdr3_nt: TGTGCCAGCATCTCCCCCTCATCCGGGACAGATTACGAGCAGTACTTC
cdr3_aa: CASISPSSGTDYEQYF

j_call: TRBJ1-3
clone_size: -
d_call: -
v_call: TRBV5-1
cdr3_nt: TGCGCCAGCAGCTTGGCGGGAGAGACGGGAAACACCATATATTTT
cdr3_aa: CASSLAGETGNTIYF

j_call: TRBJ1-5
clone_size: -
d_call: -
v_call: TRBV7-2
cdr3_nt: TGTGCCAGCAGCTTAGAAGGGACTTATAGCAATCAGCCCCAGCATTTT
cdr3_aa: CASSLEGTYSNQPQHF

j_call: TRBJ1-6
clone_size: -
d_call: -
v_call: TRBV6-5
cdr3_nt: TGTGCCAGCAGTTACTATGGCCGACTTTCTGATTCACCCCTCCACTTT
cdr3_aa: CASSYYGRLSDSPLHF

j_call: TRBJ2-1
clone_size: -
d_call: TRBD1
v_call: TRBV2
cdr3_nt: TGTGCCAGCATTTTCGGACAGGGCGCAAGTAATGAGCAGTTCTTC
cdr3_aa: CASIFGQGASNEQFF

j_call: TRBJ1-5
clone_size: -
d_call: TRBD1
v_call: TRBV10-3
cdr3_nt: TGTGCCATCAGTGAGGACAGGGTAGGCAATCAGCCCCAGCATTTT
cdr3_aa: CAISEDRVGNQPQHF

j_call: TRBJ2-1
clone_size: once
d_call: -
v_call: TRBV6-1
cdr3_nt: TGTGCCAGCAGTGAAGCGCAACTGACATGGAATGAGCAGTTCTTC
cdr3_aa: CASSEAQLTWNEQFF

j_call: TRBJ1-6
clone_size: -
d_call: -
v_call: TRBV6-5
cdr3_nt: TGTGCCAGCAGCTTTAACAGGGACGGGACCTCACCCCTCCACTTT
cdr3_aa: CASSFNRDGTSPLHF

j_call: TRBJ2-3
clone_size: -
d_call: -
v_call: TRBV30
cdr3_nt: TGTGCCTGGCGTGGGACTAGCACAGATACGCAGTATTTT
cdr3_aa: CAWRGTSTDTQYF

j_call: TRBJ1-5
clone_size: -
d_call: TRBD1
v_call: TRBV13
cdr3_nt: TGTGCCAGCAGCAGGGGACAGGGGCCGCGGCCCCAGCATTTT
cdr3_aa: CASSRGQGPRPQHF

j_call: TRBJ1-6
clone_size: -
d_call: -
v_call: TRBV6-1
cdr3_nt: -
cdr3_aa: CASSSSGQGNSPLHF

j_call: TRBJ2-7
clone_size: -
d_call: TRBD1
v_call: TRBV6-5
cdr3_nt: TGTGCCAGCACCCCGCAGGGGGATATCTACGAGCAGTACTTC
cdr3_aa: CASTPQGDIYEQYF

j_call: TRBJ1-4
clone_size: -
d_call: TRBD1
v_call: TRBV29-1
cdr3_nt: TGCAGCGCTGGACAGGGCGAAGGGAAACTGTTTTTT
cdr3_aa: CSAGQGEGKLFF

j_call: TRBJ1-5
clone_size: -
d_call: TRBD1
v_call: TRBV9
cdr3_nt: TGTGCCAGCAGCCCCAGGACAGGGGACCAGCCCCAGCATTTT
cdr3_aa: CASSPRTGDQPQHF

j_call: TRBJ2-2
clone_size: -
d_call: -
v_call: TRBV5-1
cdr3_nt: TGCGCCAGCAGCTTGGAGGGGCGGGGGAACACCGGGGAGCTGTTTTTT
cdr3_aa: CASSLEGRGNTGELFF

j_call: TRBJ2-5
clone_size: -
d_call: TRBD1
v_call: TRBV5-1
cdr3_nt: TGCGCCAGCAGCTCGACAGGGCCGTGGGAGACCCAGTACTTC
cdr3_aa: CASSSTGPWETQYF

j_call: TRBJ2-3
clone_size: -
d_call: -
v_call: TRBV5-1
cdr3_nt: TGCGCCAGCAGCCAGGGACACATTTTAGCAGATACGCAGTATTTT
cdr3_aa: CASSQGHILADTQYF

j_call: TRBJ1-5
clone_size: -
d_call: TRBD1
v_call: TRBV2
cdr3_nt: TGTGCCAGCAGAGGGACAGGGGGCCAGCCCCAGCATTTT
cdr3_aa: CASRGTGGQPQHF

j_call: TRBJ2-1
clone_size: -
d_call: TRBD2
v_call: TRBV18
cdr3_nt: TGTGCCAGCTCACCAGGTAGCGGGGTCTCCTACAATGAGCAGTTCTTC
cdr3_aa: CASSPGSGVSYNEQFF